What follows is one T cell receptor (beta chain) and its context. What antigen it recognizes has not been identified. There are no base qualities to consult, and no much larger clone falls within one base. Whole blood was collected in K2EDTA tubes by collaborating institutions according to the institutions' own protocols. Collaborator samples were shipped for TCRbeta analysis as frozen whole blood, isolated PBMCs, or DNA extracted from either sample type. These data are taken from a study of blood T cell repertoires in COVID-19 (dated by TCRdb to 2018 to 2021). A note on the overall study: Samples covering the acute and convalescent phases of COVID-19 were provided by collaborators in the United States, Italy and Spain. The material from the prospective study consisted of cDNA or gDNA derived from T cells, B-cell-depleted T cells, or PBMCs. The dataset comprised deeply sampled blood TCRbeta repertoires from subjects exposed to, actively infected with, or recovered from COVID-19. The repertoires were released in a freely available public database intended as a resource for research on the immune response to SARS-CoV-2. The samples were drawn from the first 160 participants of the ongoing ImmuneRACE study and from 950 to 1,500 subjects provided by 6 global collaborators. A de-identified subject ID, COVID-19 status, age in years and sex were almost always included in the sample metadata. Where HLA class I and class II types were available, the types were taken from metadata supplied by the sample provider, not from assay-based typing.

The cysteine opens and the phenylalanine closes a CDR3 of 13 amino acids. Only the CDR3 portion is preserved as DNA: 39 bases, with reading frame beginning at the first base. The germline V gene yields SGHRS for CDR1 and YFSETQ for CDR2. Germline trimming: 4 bases from V, 5 bases from J; junction bases outside gene matches: 4. TCRbeta CDR3 regions were amplified from genomic DNA using the immunoSEQ Assay, a bias-controlled multiplex PCR. From the authors' description of their analysis: Within the assay, amplification of reference gene primers was used to estimate how many nucleated cells each sample contained. To quantify the absolute abundance of each unique TCRbeta CDR3 rearrangement, sequence reads were collapsed and filtered. For each sample, productive Simpson clonality was calculated by taking the square root of Simpson's diversity index across productive rearrangements. TCRdb provides this immuneACCESS table in a form limited to in-frame rearrangements. Some clones are lacking; in checked studies, under half of them reflect an unresolved V gene, and why the rest are absent is not known. The V and J calls and clone size are taken from that table; D and trimming were inferred from the DNA. The sample table shows 350,000 to 450,000 clones, and 85% are seen once. Roughly 3.4% of the sample comes from the top ten.

Overall study results and their limits: Clinical and demographic metadata were provided uncurated, with the amount varying by source and participant.

The clonotype originates from a woman between 18 and 29 years old with acute or convalescent COVID-19. Sample: peripheral blood. The chain links TRBV5-1 with TRBJ2-5, with 8 central nucleotides matching TRBD2. CDR3 protein: CASSRTSSETQYF. The base sequence is TGCGCCAGCAGCCGGACTAGCTCGGAGACCCAGTACTTC.